Each of the 32 T cell receptor beta chains below was sequenced from the same sample in a study of response to subunit inactivated influenza vaccine. Each CDR3 protein is one row after TCRdb ran MiXCR on the RT-PCR reads. Among under 800,000 distinct CDR3 sequences listed, approximately 14% were seen once. Sequencing used PBMCs from blood, obtained approximately 15 days before vaccination. The receptors come from a man between 50 and 59 years old who received an inactivated influenza vaccine.

The chain is built from TRBV6-2 or TRBV6-3 and TRBJ1-5; 8 bases align to TRBD1. The J segment lost 2 bases and the V segment lost 2 bases, leaving 8 bases of the junction unmatched. This CDR3 is built from 17 residues. Germline V gene lookup returns CDR1 MNHEY and CDR2 SVGEGT. This chain's CDR3 is CASSYTAGGQGNQPQHF. The CDR3 bases are TGTGCCAGCAGTTACACAGCAGGGGGCCAGGGCAATCAGCCCCAGCATTTT.

This clonotype was observed a few times. The chain uses TRBV3-1 and TRBJ1-1, with D uncertain. Germline V CDR1 and CDR2: LGHDT, YNNKEL (reference sequence). V lost 2 bases, J lost 3 bases, and 7 bases lay in between. The CDR3 is made up of 13 amino acids. CDR3 nucleotides: TGTGCCAGCAGCCAAACTCCGTACACTGAAGCTTTCTTT. Translated, it gives CASSQTPYTEAFF. The full variable domain, with the rest looked up from reference TRBV3-1 and TRBJ1-1, is DTAVSQTPKYLVTQMGNDKSIKCEQNLGHDTMYWYKQDSKKFLKIMFSYNNKELIINETVPNRFSPKSPDKAHLNLHINSLELGDSAVYFCASSQTPYTEAFFGQGTRLTVV.

This clonotype was observed a few times. The V and J genes are TRBV12-3 or TRBV12-4 and TRBJ2-3, with 10 bases that match TRBD2. V was pared by 6 bases and J by 2 bases, with 5 bases of the junction left unmatched. This CDR3 has 15 amino acids. The CDR3 DNA follows: TGTGCCAGCAGCCGAGCGGGGGGGGTCACAGATACGCAGTATTTT. It yields the protein CASSRAGGVTDTQYF.

The chain is built from TRBV7-2 and TRBJ2-3; D possibly corresponds to TRBD2 (5 bases). CDR3 length equals 15 residues. From germline, CDR1 is SGHTA and CDR2 FQGNSA. Between the trimmed V and J ends, which lost 4 bases and 6 bases, there was a span of 17 bases. DNA for the CDR3: TGTGCCAGCAGCTACGCTAGCAGACCCGGGGATACGCAGTATTTT. It is translated as CASSYASRPGDTQYF. The variable domain in full, with the rest retrieved from reference TRBV7-2 and TRBJ2-3, is GAGVSQSPSNKVTEKGKDVELRCDPISGHTALYWYRQSLGQGLEFLIYFQGNSAPDKSGLPSDRFSAERTGGSVSTLTIQRTQQEDSAVYLCASSYASRPGDTQYFGPGTRLTVL.

The J gene is TRBJ1-5, the V gene TRBV6-1; D may be TRBD1 (5 bases). Germline CDR1 and CDR2: MNHNS and SASEGT. Trimming stripped 5 bases from V and 2 bases from J, with 13 bases between. The CDR3 runs 15 residues. As DNA, the CDR3 is TGTGCCAGCAGTCGACGACAGTCTGGCAATCAGCCCCAGCATTTT. It encodes CASSRRQSGNQPQHF.

There are a few counts of this clonotype. V usage is TRBV12-3 or TRBV12-4 and J usage is TRBJ2-7; D is ambiguous. The CDR3 sequence is 14 residues long. V lost 2 bases to trimming and J lost 5 bases, with 13 bases between them. The CDR3 sequence: CASSLRPESHEQYF. The CDR3 DNA is TGTGCCAGCAGTTTAAGACCCGAGTCCCACGAGCAGTACTTC.

This clonotype was detected a few times. This sequence joins TRBV21-1 and TRBJ2-3. TRBV21-1 is given as a pseudogene. This CDR3 comprises 15 residues. For the CDR3, the DNA is TGTGCCAGCAGCTTCCTGACTCCTAACACAGATACGCAGTATTTT. Its protein is CASSFLTPNTDTQYF.

This clonotype has at least ten counts. The chain carries TRBV4-3 and TRBJ1-1; 7 nucleotides line up with TRBD1. V was clipped by 3 bases and J by 3 bases; unmatched bases: 7. The CDR3 is 15 residues long. Per the germline V gene, CDR1 is LGHNA and CDR2 is YSLEER. CDR3 loop: CASSHSRTGDTEAFF. In DNA form, the CDR3 reads TGCGCCAGCAGCCACTCACGAACAGGGGACACTGAAGCTTTCTTT.

V usage is TRBV7-9 and J usage is TRBJ2-7; 7 bases fit TRBD1. CDR3 size: 13 residues. The V segment lost 5 bases and the J segment 2 bases; nucleotides outside the gene matches: 3. The V gene's germline CDR1 is SEHNR and CDR2 FQNEAQ (reference sequence). The CDR3: CASSGQEAYEQYF. The DNA of the CDR3 is TGTGCCAGCAGCGGACAGGAGGCCTACGAGCAGTACTTC.

This clonotype occurred a few times. For the CDR3, the DNA is TGTGCCAGCAGTTACGTGGGCTCTGGGGCCAACGTCCTGACTTTC. This translates into CASSYVGSGANVLTF. The chain has TRBV6-5 and TRBJ2-6; D remains ambiguous. With 2 bases removed from V and 0 bases from J, the gap between germline ends came to 5 bases. The V gene's germline CDR1 is MNHEY and CDR2 SVGAGI. The CDR3 totals 15 residues.

This clonotype was found a few times. DNA of the CDR3: TGTGCCAGCAGTGACTCAACGGCCACAGATACGCAGTATTTT. It codes for CASSDSTATDTQYF. The gene calls are TRBV6-4 and TRBJ2-3; D remains ambiguous. Germline V CDR1 and CDR2: MRHNA, SNTAGT. Trimming removed 0 bases at V and 2 bases at J, with 6 bases between. The CDR3 is 14 amino acids.

J is TRBJ1-4 and V is TRBV6-2 or TRBV6-3, with D possibly matching TRBD1 (6 bases). V was trimmed by 1 base and J by 7 bases, leaving 28 bases between them. The CDR3 sequence is 20 residues long. The germline gives CDR1 MNHEY, CDR2 SVGEGT. The CDR3 nucleotides read TGTGCCAGCAGTTACTTCGCCGTTCTGGCCCCCGGGGGCGTATGTGAAAAACTGTTTTTT. Its translation is CASSYFAVLAPGGVCEKLFF.

The V gene is TRBV27, the J gene TRBJ2-2; a weak D match, TRBD2 (6 bases). Trimming removed 4 bases from V and 2 bases from J, with 20 bases in between. Germline loops: CDR1 MNHEY, CDR2 SMNVEV (reference sequence). This CDR3 comprises 18 residues. CDR3 loop: CASSSKGTRRGNTGELFF. The CDR3 region has the DNA TGTGCCAGCAGTTCAAAAGGGACGAGGAGGGGAAACACCGGGGAGCTGTTTTTT.

The chain is built from TRBV18 and TRBJ1-2; TRBD1 might be the D (6 bases). Germline CDR1 reads KGHSH; CDR2 reads LQKENI. CDR3 size: 12 residues. Trimming took 3 bases from V and 8 from J, leaving 10 bases between them. The DNA for the CDR3 is TGTGCCAGCTCACCGGACAGTTTAGGCTACACCTTC. Its protein is CASSPDSLGYTF.

This chain joins TRBV20-1 and TRBJ2-5; D is unresolved. The V gene's germline CDR1 is DFQATT and CDR2 SNEGSKA (reference sequence). Deletions cut 1 base from V and 1 base from J, with 7 bases between. The CDR3 covers 13 residues. The CDR3 sequence is CSARVPSQETQYF. CDR3 coding DNA: TGCAGTGCTAGAGTTCCATCCCAAGAGACCCAGTACTTC.

This clonotype was recorded many times. The chain joins TRBV7-8 to TRBJ2-7, with 11 positions matching TRBD1. CDR3 length: 19 residues. CDR1 SGHVS and CDR2 FQNEAQ come from the germline V gene. The ends lost 4 bases at V and 1 base at J; junction bases unmatched: 15. The chain's CDR3 is CASSWGYRRTGGDSYEQYF. The DNA for the CDR3 is TGTGCCAGCAGCTGGGGATATAGGAGGACAGGGGGCGATTCCTACGAGCAGTACTTC.

This clonotype has a count of ten or more. The J gene is TRBJ2-7, the V gene TRBV5-1; D not certain. Trimming left V 4 bases short and J 2 bases short, with 13 bases between. Per the germline V gene, CDR1 is SGHRS and CDR2 is YFSETQ. The CDR3 runs to 14 residues. In nucleotides, the CDR3 is TGCGCCAGCAGCGTATCGACACAGACCTACGAGCAGTACTTC. As protein: CASSVSTQTYEQYF.

J is TRBJ2-2 and V is TRBV12-3 or TRBV12-4; D may be TRBD1 or TRBD2 (6 bases each). CDR3 length: 15 residues. Trimming removed 6 bases at V and 7 bases at J, with 18 bases between. The CDR3 DNA sequence: TGTGCCAGCAGCTCAGTTAGGGGGGTCCGCGGGGAGCTGTTTTTT. It is translated as CASSSVRGVRGELFF.

V is TRBV27 and J is TRBJ2-7, with TRBD1 matching 7 bases. This CDR3 contains 14 residues. Germline values: CDR1 MNHEY, CDR2 SMNVEV (reference sequence). The trim removed 9 bases at V and 2 bases at J, leaving 10 bases unmatched. The CDR3 reads CASSIQGVTYEQYF. The CDR3 bases are TGTGCCAGTTCAATTCAGGGGGTCACCTACGAGCAGTACTTC.

This clonotype was observed a single time. CDR3 in amino acids: CASSEEVDTQYF. The CDR3 bases are TGTGCCAGCAGTGAAGAGGTGGATACGCAGTATTTT. The genes are TRBV2 and TRBJ2-3; D remains unclear. Deletions cut 1 base from V and 6 bases from J, with 5 bases between. This CDR3 comprises 12 residues. The V gene's germline CDR1 is SNHLY and CDR2 FYNNEI.

This chain joins TRBV19 and TRBJ1-1; D not resolved. Deletions cut 7 bases from V and 5 bases from J, with 14 bases between. The CDR3 sequence is 13 residues long. Germline V gene lookup returns CDR1 LNHDA and CDR2 SQIVND (reference sequence). CDR3: CASIAPSRTEAFF. CDR3 sequence (DNA): TGTGCCAGTATTGCCCCTTCGAGGACTGAAGCTTTCTTT.

The J gene is TRBJ2-1, the V gene TRBV28; 12 bases map to TRBD2. The V and J ends lost 7 bases and 12 bases, in that order; junction bases with no gene match: 10. CDR1 MDHEN and CDR2 SYDVKM come from the germline V gene. This CDR3 contains 14 residues. In DNA form, the CDR3 reads TGTGCCAGCATCCCGGCGACTAGCGGGAGCTCGCAGTTCTTC. Amino acid sequence: CASIPATSGSSQFF. Full variable domain (remainder filled in from reference TRBV28 and TRBJ2-1): DVKVTQSSRYLVKRTGEKVFLECVQDMDHENMFWYRQDPGLGLRLIYFSYDVKMKEKGDIPEGYSVSREKKERFSLILESASTNQTSMYLCASIPATSGSSQFFGPGTRLTVL.

V is TRBV6-1 and J is TRBJ2-7, with 7 bases fitting TRBD2. Germline V gene lookup returns CDR1 MNHNS and CDR2 SASEGT. The CDR3 consists of 15 residues. Germline trimming cut 4 bases from V and 5 bases from J; bases unmatched to any gene: 11. CDR3: CASSGQMGGFNEQYF. The CDR3 DNA reads as TGTGCCAGCAGTGGACAAATGGGGGGGTTCAACGAGCAGTACTTC.

This clonotype was seen ten or more times. The chain combines TRBV28 with TRBJ2-1, with 7 bases lining up with TRBD2. Trimming cost V 3 bases and J 10 bases; bases outside gene matches: 18. The CDR3 loop spans 17 amino acids. Germline V gene lookup returns CDR1 MDHEN and CDR2 SYDVKM. The CDR3 here is CASSFISPMGGLGEQFF. The DNA of the CDR3 is TGTGCCAGCAGTTTCATTTCCCCGATGGGGGGGTTAGGGGAGCAGTTCTTC.

The chain links TRBV6-2 or TRBV6-3 to TRBJ2-7; possibly TRBD1 for D (6 bases). Trimming left V 2 bases short and J 2 bases short, with 10 bases between. The length of the CDR3 is 14 residues. Germline V gene sequence: CDR1 MNHEY, CDR2 SVGEGT. The CDR3 reads CASSYVQGTYEQYF. CDR3 sequence (DNA): TGTGCCAGCAGTTACGTACAGGGAACCTACGAGCAGTACTTC.

V usage is TRBV6-1 and J usage is TRBJ2-3, with TRBD2 identical over 7 bases. Germline CDR1 MNHNS, CDR2 SASEGT. With 3 bases clipped from V and 0 bases from J, the junction kept 6 bases outside the gene matches. The CDR3 has 16 residues. The CDR3 loop reads CASSDYSGTSTDTQYF. In DNA form, the CDR3 reads TGTGCCAGCAGTGACTACAGCGGGACTAGCACAGATACGCAGTATTTT.

This clonotype was recorded a few times. The V call is TRBV7-9, the J call TRBJ2-2; D is uncertain. CDR1 and CDR2 (germline): SEHNR, FQNEAQ (reference sequence). CDR3 length: 11 residues. Trimming took off 5 bases at V and 7 bases at J, with 5 bases between the two ends. The CDR3 region is CASSGLGELFF. The CDR3 bases are TGTGCCAGCAGCGGGCTCGGGGAGCTGTTTTTT.

To note about this clonotype: A much larger clone is a single base away; this may be a read error. The CDR3 bases are TGTGCCAGGACACCCGGGACTAGCTTAAACAATGAGCAGTTCTTC. Protein: CARTPGTSLNNEQFF. The chain couples TRBV12-3 or TRBV12-4 to TRBJ2-1; TRBD2 aligns across 9 bases. J gave up 5 bases and V 9 bases, and 11 bases lay outside the gene matches. The CDR3 has 15 residues.

The chain is built from TRBV29-1 and TRBJ2-7, with D possibly TRBD2 on 5 matching bases. The germline V gene has CDR1 SQVTM and CDR2 ANQGSEA. The V and J ends lost 4 bases and 0 bases respectively, with 10 bases between them. The CDR3 is 13 amino acids. The CDR3 DNA reads TGCAGCGTTGGTCGGGGTACCTCCTACGAGCAGTACTTC. Translating it yields CSVGRGTSYEQYF.

The rearrangement uses TRBV20-1 and TRBJ2-7; TRBD1 or TRBD2 may be the D gene (5 bases each). V lost 5 bases and J lost 7, with 12 bases in between. The germline CDR1 and CDR2 sequences are DFQATT and SNEGSKA (reference sequence). The CDR3 contains 11 residues. The CDR3 DNA sequence: TGCAGTGCTCCGGGACCCAAGGAGCAGTACTTC. Amino acids: CSAPGPKEQYF.

This chain links TRBV11-2 with TRBJ2-3; D may be TRBD1 (6 bases). The CDR3 is made up of 15 amino acids. V lost 0 bases and J lost 5, with 12 bases in between. Germline V gene lookup returns CDR1 SGHAT and CDR2 FQNNGV. The CDR3 here is CASSLDGTRGDTQYF. The CDR3 DNA reads TGTGCCAGCAGCTTAGATGGGACAAGGGGAGATACGCAGTATTTT. Drawing the rest from reference TRBV11-2 and TRBJ2-3, the complete variable domain is EAGVAQSPRYKIIEKRQSVAFWCNPISGHATLYWYQQILGQGPKLLIQFQNNGVVDDSQLPKDRFSAERLKGVDSTLKIQPAKLEDSAVYLCASSLDGTRGDTQYFGPGTRLTVL.

This clonotype has only a few counts. One end of the junction varies from germline; a read error may be responsible. The chain's CDR3 is CASSFAGNSGYTF. The CDR3 bases are TGTGCCAGCAGCTTCGCGGGGAACTCTGGCTACACCTTC. This chain links TRBV7-9 with TRBJ1-2, with D hard to call. CDR3 length equals 13 residues. Germline CDR1 is SEHNR and CDR2 is FQNEAQ (reference sequence). Variable domain in full (rest from reference TRBV7-9 and TRBJ1-2): DTGVSQNPRHKITKRGQNVTFRCDPISEHNRLYWYRQTLGQGPEFLTYFQNEAQLEKSRLLSDRFSAERPKGSFSTLEIQRTEQGDSAMYLCASSFAGNSGYTFGSGTRLTVV.